A selection of T cell receptor beta chains follows, all from one sample in a study of blood T cell repertoires in COVID-19. Using immunoSEQ multiplex PCR, the repertoire was profiled, and TCRdb retains in-frame clones only, with some absent. The sample carries a few hundred thousand clones, 85% to 90% recorded once. Sample: PBMCs or T cells enriched from blood (not recorded which). The origin of the receptors is a woman aged 18-30 years who had recovered from COVID-19. The CDR3 runs from the conserved cysteine through the conserved F or W. A D gene is named only where the DNA matches it firmly. Size tells how often a clone was seen (once, few, many) or the class of an expanded clone, and some rows leave it out.

d_call clone_size j_call v_call cdr3_nt cdr3_aa
TRBD1 NA TRBJ2-1 TRBV24-1 TGTGCCACCAGTGACTCGGGACAGCCCACGAGCTCCTACAATGAGCAGTTCTTC CATSDSGQPTSSYNEQFF
TRBD1 NA TRBJ2-2 TRBV27 TGTGCCAGCAGTTTACCAGGACAGGGGGCGACCGGGGAGCTGTTTTTT CASSLPGQGATGELFF
TRBD1 NA TRBJ2-5 TRBV10-3 TGTGCCACGAGGACAGGGAATGAAGAGACCCAGTACTTC CATRTGNEETQYF
TRBD1 NA TRBJ1-2 TRBV6-5 TGTGCCAGCAGACTTACAGGGGGCGGTGGCTACACCTTC CASRLTGGGGYTF
TRBD2 few TRBJ2-1 TRBV15 TGTGCCACCAGCCATAGCGGGAGGGGATCCGCGGGGGAGCAGTTCTTC CATSHSGRGSAGEQFF
TRBD1 NA TRBJ1-1 TRBV6-5 TGTGCCAGCAGTTACCAACATCAGGACAGGGAGAAAGCTTTCTTT CASSYQHQDREKAFF
NA NA TRBJ2-1 TRBV30 TGTGCCTGGAGTTCCGTAGCGGATAGCTCCTACAATGAGCAGTTCTTC CAWSSVADSSYNEQFF
NA NA TRBJ1-5 TRBV15 TGTGCCACCAGCTGGCAGAACAATCAGCCCCAGCATTTT CATSWQNNQPQHF
NA NA TRBJ2-5 TRBV27 TGTGCCAGCAGTTTGTCAGGGTTGATCGAAGAGACCCAGTACTTC CASSLSGLIEETQYF
TRBD2 NA TRBJ2-1 TRBV7-8 TGTGCCAGCAGCGCTACTAGCGACATTCACGAGTTCTTC CASSATSDIHEFF
TRBD2 NA TRBJ2-1 TRBV18 TGTGCCAGCTCAACCCGGACTAGCGGGAGGTCTGAGCAGTTCTTC CASSTRTSGRSEQFF
NA NA TRBJ2-7 TRBV7-6 TGTGCCAGCAGCCGCTCTTTCGCGGACAGAGGCTACGAGCAGTACTTC CASSRSFADRGYEQYF
NA few TRBJ1-2 TRBV5-5 TGTGCCAGCAGCTTTGAGGGAAGAAACGGCTACACCTTC CASSFEGRNGYTF
TRBD1 NA TRBJ1-2 TRBV28 TGTGCCAGCAGTCCTAGGACAGGGATTAACTATGGCTACACCTTC CASSPRTGINYGYTF
NA NA TRBJ2-1 TRBV24-1 TGTGCCACCAGACCCCAAGAGACTAGGGACAATGAGCAGTTCTTC CATRPQETRDNEQFF
NA NA TRBJ1-2 TRBV4-1 TGCGCCAGCACACCCCAGGCAGGGGTTGCTAACTATGGCTACACCTTC CASTPQAGVANYGYTF
TRBD2 NA TRBJ2-1 TRBV7-9 TGTGCCAGCAGCTTACCGCTAGCGGGTGTAGCCTACAATAAGCAGTTCTTC CASSLPLAGVAYNKQFF
NA NA TRBJ1-2 TRBV20-1 TGCAGTACACAGGGAAACTATGGCTACACCTTC CSTQGNYGYTF
NA NA TRBJ1-4 TRBV5-1 TGCGCCAGCAGCGTGGACCCGGCTAATGAAAAACTGTTTTTT CASSVDPANEKLFF
TRBD2 NA TRBJ2-7 TRBV18 TGTGCCAGCTCACCACCCCTAGCGGGGGGCCGCTACGAGCAGTACTTC CASSPPLAGGRYEQYF
TRBD1 NA TRBJ2-3 TRBV6-2/TRBV6-3 TGTGCCAGCAGTTACGCACAGGGGGTGACAGATACGCAGTATTTT CASSYAQGVTDTQYF
NA NA TRBJ1-2 TRBV12-3/TRBV12-4 TGTGCCAGCAGTTTTAGCGGGTATGGCTACACCTTC CASSFSGYGYTF
NA once TRBJ2-7 TRBV1 TGCACCAGCGGGGGGCCTTTAATAGCGGGATACGAGCAGTACTTC CTSGGPLIAGYEQYF
NA NA TRBJ1-5 TRBV21-1 TGTGCCAGCAGCCGGGCTTGTAGGGAGGCCGGGAAGCCCCAGCATTTT CASSRACREAGKPQHF
TRBD2 many TRBJ2-4 TRBV4-2 TGTGCCAGCAGCGACTCATCGGCGGGAGATACTAACATTCAGTACTTC CASSDSSAGDTNIQYF
TRBD1 NA TRBJ1-4 TRBV7-9 TGTGCCAGCAGCCCTCCCGGGACAGTCAATGAAAAACTGTTTTTT CASSPPGTVNEKLFF
TRBD2 NA TRBJ2-7 TRBV28 TGTGCCAGCAGTTTGAGTCGGAGCGGGAGGGCCGTAGGGGAGCAGTACTTC CASSLSRSGRAVGEQYF
NA NA TRBJ1-4 TRBV5-1 TGCGCCAGCAGCTTGGCCGGCGACCTGGCGGGTGAAAAACTGTTTTTT CASSLAGDLAGEKLFF
NA NA TRBJ2-2 TRBV19 TGTGCCAGTAGTGAGCGTTTTTATGGGACCGGGGAGCTGTTTTTT CASSERFYGTGELFF
TRBD1 NA TRBJ1-6 TRBV10-2 TGCGCCTCCGGGACAGGGGCTAATTCACCCCTCCACTTT CASGTGANSPLHF
TRBD1 NA TRBJ1-6 TRBV7-9 TGTGCCAGCAGCTTAGATGGGACAGCTAATTCACCCCTCCACTTT CASSLDGTANSPLHF
NA NA TRBJ2-1 TRBV7-9 TGTGCCAGCAGCTTATCGGGGGGCGATGAGCAGTTCTTC CASSLSGGDEQFF
NA NA TRBJ2-7 TRBV27 TGTGCCAGCAGCTCCGGACATTCCTACGAGCAGTACTTC CASSSGHSYEQYF
NA NA TRBJ2-5 TRBV11-3 TGTGCCAGCAGCTCCTACGGGGCGGGACCCGGAGAGGAGACCCAGTACTTC CASSSYGAGPGEETQYF
NA NA TRBJ1-5 TRBV25-1 TGTGCCAGCAGTGAAGCAGGGACTAATCAGCCCCAGCATTTT CASSEAGTNQPQHF
NA NA TRBJ1-4 TRBV4-1 TGCGCCAGCAGCCAGTCTGGCGGCGAAGAAAAACTGTTTTTT CASSQSGGEEKLFF
NA NA TRBJ1-3 TRBV19 TGTGCCAGTCTTAGGGGGACGGGAGGAAACACCATATATTTT CASLRGTGGNTIYF
TRBD1 NA TRBJ1-1 TRBV7-9 TGTGCCAGCAGCTTAGCGGCAGGGGGGAACACTGAAGCTTTCTTT CASSLAAGGNTEAFF
NA few TRBJ1-1 TRBV7-8 TGTGCCAGCAGCCCCGGACAGAACACTGAAGCTTTCTTT CASSPGQNTEAFF
TRBD1 few TRBJ1-6 TRBV14 TGTGCCAGCAGCCCCGGGACAGATAATTCACCCCTCCACTTT CASSPGTDNSPLHF
NA few TRBJ2-1 TRBV5-1 TGCGCCAGCAGCTTGGCCACGGGGTACAATGAGCAGTTCTTC CASSLATGYNEQFF
NA few TRBJ1-1 TRBV21-1 TGTGCCAGCAGCAGCCCCTGGGTGGGCAGGGTAGGGACTGAAGCTTTCTTT CASSSPWVGRVGTEAFF
TRBD1 NA TRBJ1-2 TRBV5-1 TGCGCCAGCATCGATGGACAGGGGCGAGGTGGCTACACCTTC CASIDGQGRGGYTF
NA NA TRBJ2-2 TRBV6-5 TGTGCCAGCAGTTCCCCGGGTGCCGGGGAGCTGTTTTTT CASSSPGAGELFF
TRBD1 NA TRBJ1-5 TRBV6-5 TGTGCCAGCAGGCCGACAGGGGGCAATCAGCCCCAGCATTTT CASRPTGGNQPQHF
TRBD2 NA TRBJ2-7 TRBV14 TGTGCCAGCAGCCAAGGTCGGCGGGGGGCCTACGAGCAGTACTTC CASSQGRRGAYEQYF